This is a list of T cell receptor beta chains from one sample in a study of cytomegalovirus exposure and HLA in healthy donors. The data were produced by immunoSEQ multiplex PCR, yet TCRdb's version contains in-frame clones alone and is incomplete. The table has 300,000 or so clones, approximately 91% seen once. The material sequenced was PBMCs. The receptor set was obtained from a man under 40 in good health and CMV-seronegative. Each CDR3 is given with its conserved first and last residue. Fields, in order: D gene, clone size, V gene, J gene, CDR3 DNA, CDR3 protein. The D gene is left open where the match is weak. The size of a clone is reported for some rows only, either as once, few or many, or as a class for expanded clones.

.	.	TRBV5-1	TRBJ1-3	TGCGCCAGCAGCTTGGGTCAGGGAAACACCATATATTTT	CASSLGQGNTIYF
.	.	TRBV7-2	TRBJ1-5	TGTGCCAGCAGCTTAAATATCGGACAGTTCAATCAGCCCCAGCATTTT	CASSLNIGQFNQPQHF
.	.	TRBV27	TRBJ2-1	TGTGCCAGCAGAGACCTGGCGGGCGGATCCTACAATGAGCAGTTCTTC	CASRDLAGGSYNEQFF
.	.	TRBV5-6	TRBJ2-1	TGTGCCAGCAGCTTGGCGGCTGCGGGGTTGTACAATGAGCAGTTCTTC	CASSLAAAGLYNEQFF
TRBD1	.	TRBV14	TRBJ2-3	TGTGCCAGCAGCCAAGATTCGAGGTCCAGGGGGCGCCCAGATACGCAGTATTTT	CASSQDSRSRGRPDTQYF
TRBD2	.	TRBV7-9	TRBJ2-7	TGTGCCAGCAGTCCCAGCGGGGTTTTCTACGAGCAGTACTTC	CASSPSGVFYEQYF
.	.	TRBV7-6	TRBJ2-3	TGTGCCAGCAGCCTACAGGATTCGGGCACAGATACGCAGTATTTT	CASSLQDSGTDTQYF
.	.	TRBV5-1	TRBJ1-4	TGCGCCAGCAGCTTCCAGGGGACTAATGAAAAACTGTTTTTT	CASSFQGTNEKLFF
.	.	TRBV4-1	TRBJ2-3	TGCGCCAGCAGCCAGGGGCAGGGTTTTAGTACAGATACGCAGTATTTT	CASSQGQGFSTDTQYF
TRBD2	.	TRBV5-4	TRBJ2-4	TGTGCCAGCAGCCGGGAGGAGGGCGAAAACATTCAGTACTTC	CASSREEGENIQYF
TRBD1	once	TRBV7-6	TRBJ2-7	TGTGCCAGCAGCTCCGGACAGGGGGGGTACGAGCAGTACTTC	CASSSGQGGYEQYF
.	few	TRBV2	TRBJ1-5	TGTGCCAGCGCTGCGGGATCAGAGCCCCAGCATTTT	CASAAGSEPQHF
.	.	TRBV6-6	TRBJ1-5	TGTGCCAGCACTTCTCGGTCGCCGAGCAATCAGCCCCAGCATTTT	CASTSRSPSNQPQHF
.	.	TRBV6-1	TRBJ1-3	TGTGCCAGCAGTGGGGGGGGCAGCTCTCCGTGGAGCTCTGGAAACACCATATATTTT	CASSGGGSSPWSSGNTIYF
TRBD1	.	TRBV9	TRBJ1-1	TGTGCCAGCAGCGCCTACAGGGGCACTGAAGCTTTCTTT	CASSAYRGTEAFF
.	once	TRBV4-1	TRBJ1-2	TGCGCCAGCAGCCAAGAAGGGGTTTTCTATGGCTACACCTTC	CASSQEGVFYGYTF
TRBD2	.	TRBV9	TRBJ2-5	TGTGCCAGCAGCGTAGGCCCCTGGGAGGGAGAGACCCAGTACTTC	CASSVGPWEGETQYF
.	.	TRBV6-1	TRBJ1-1	TGTGCCAGCAGTGAAGGTTGGGCAGGATACATGAACACTGAAGCTTTCTTT	CASSEGWAGYMNTEAFF
.	.	TRBV5-4	TRBJ1-4	TGTGCCAGCAGCTTGGCCGGGAATAATGAAAAACTGTTTTTT	CASSLAGNNEKLFF
TRBD1	.	TRBV7-9	TRBJ1-1	TGTGCCAGCAGCTCATGGACAGGGGCCTTGAACACTGAAGCTTTCTTT	CASSSWTGALNTEAFF
.	.	TRBV5-1	TRBJ1-6	TGCGCCAGCAGCTTGGACAACTCCTATAATTCACCCCTCCACTTT	CASSLDNSYNSPLHF
TRBD1	.	TRBV5-1	TRBJ2-7	TGCGCCAGCAGCCCCGGGGACAGGTACGAGCAGTACTTC	CASSPGDRYEQYF
.	.	TRBV10-3	TRBJ1-1	TGTGCCATCAGTGAGATGAGGGTCATGAACACTGAAGCTTTCTTT	CAISEMRVMNTEAFF
TRBD1	.	TRBV6-5	TRBJ2-7	TGTGCCAGCACCAGCGACAGGGCGTCCTACGAGCAGTACTTC	CASTSDRASYEQYF
.	once	TRBV25-1	TRBJ1-2	TGTGCCAGCAGCAGGATCAATACTAACTATGGCTACACCTTC	CASSRINTNYGYTF
.	.	TRBV5-1	TRBJ2-5	TGCGCCAGCAGCTCCCAAGTTGGTAGCGGCAGAGAGACCCAGTACTTC	CASSSQVGSGRETQYF
.	.	TRBV5-1	TRBJ2-7	TGCGCCAGCAGCAAACAGAGCTCCTACGAGCAGTACTTC	CASSKQSSYEQYF
.	.	TRBV5-1	TRBJ2-5	TGCGCCAGCAGCAGGTCAGGGGCGCCCCAAGAGACCCAGTACTTC	CASSRSGAPQETQYF
.	.	TRBV7-9	TRBJ2-5	TGTGCCAGCAGCTTAGCGGGGGCTGGAAGTGAGACCCAGTACTTC	CASSLAGAGSETQYF
.	.	TRBV6-5	TRBJ1-1	TGTGCCAGCAGTTACACGACAACGGACAAAGCTTTCTTT	CASSYTTTDKAFF
.	.	TRBV5-4	TRBJ1-2	TGTGCCAGCAGCCCTAACCTTTCTAACTATGGCTACACCTTC	CASSPNLSNYGYTF
.	.	TRBV9	TRBJ2-7	TGTGCCAGCAGCGTGTTTCCGGGCTACGAGCAGTACTTC	CASSVFPGYEQYF
TRBD1	once	TRBV11-2	TRBJ1-2	TGTGCCAGCAGCCTTGGCACAGGGGGCGAAGACTACACCTTC	CASSLGTGGEDYTF
.	.	TRBV6-4	TRBJ2-3	TGTGCCAGCAGCGCTCTCTCGACAGGCACGCAGTATTTT	CASSALSTGTQYF
.	once	TRBV18	TRBJ2-3	TGTGCCAGCTCAACAACAGGGAACACAGATACGCAGTATTTT	CASSTTGNTDTQYF
.	.	TRBV4-1	TRBJ1-1	TGCGCCAGCAGCCAAGCCAGGGAAGGAATGAACACTGAAGCTTTCTTT	CASSQAREGMNTEAFF
.	.	TRBV25-1	TRBJ1-1	TGTGCCAGCAGTGACCGTTTAGGGGTCCCTGAAGCTTTCTTT	CASSDRLGVPEAFF
TRBD1	.	TRBV5-4	TRBJ1-2	TGTGCCAGCAGCGGGACAGGGGGCAACTATGGCTACACCTTC	CASSGTGGNYGYTF
TRBD1	.	TRBV6-5	TRBJ1-6	TGTGCCAGCAGTTTGGGACAGGGAATGGCACCCCTCCACTTT	CASSLGQGMAPLHF
TRBD1	.	TRBV5-4	TRBJ2-7	TGTGCCAGCAGCTTGCGGACAGGGCCATACGAGCAGTACTTC	CASSLRTGPYEQYF
.	.	TRBV12-5	TRBJ2-3	TGTGCTAGTGGTTTGTATTTCACAGATACGCAGTATTTT	CASGLYFTDTQYF
TRBD2	.	TRBV7-2	TRBJ2-5	TGTGCCAGCAGCCCCGGGACTAGCCGGGAGACCCAGTACTTC	CASSPGTSRETQYF
TRBD2	.	TRBV19	TRBJ2-5	TGTGCCAGTAGTGGGGCCCTGCGGGGGGGCCGTGTGACCCAGTACTTC	CASSGALRGGRVTQYF
.	.	TRBV5-4	TRBJ1-2	TGTGCCAGCAGCATAAGGACAGTCCCCTATGGCTACACCTTC	CASSIRTVPYGYTF
.	.	TRBV11-2	TRBJ2-5	TGTGCCAGCAGCTTAAATACCTTGCACCAAGGGGCCCAGTACTTC	CASSLNTLHQGAQYF
TRBD1	.	TRBV7-2	TRBJ1-6	TGTGCCAGCAGCTCTCGACAGGGGGCGAATTCACCCCTCCACTTT	CASSSRQGANSPLHF
.	.	TRBV29-1	TRBJ2-2	TGCAGCGTGAGCGACAACACCGGGGAGCTGTTTTTT	CSVSDNTGELFF
TRBD2	.	TRBV7-2	TRBJ2-5	TGTGCCAGCAGCCCTGGGACTAGCGGGGGGGCCCGCCAAGAGACCCAGTACTTC	CASSPGTSGGARQETQYF
TRBD1	.	TRBV27	TRBJ2-7	TGTGCCAGCAGTTTGTACAGGGGATACGAGCAGTACTTC	CASSLYRGYEQYF